This T cell receptor (beta chain) originates from a study of vaccination and CD4 T cells after COVID-19. The wider study: Cells received overlapping spike peptides from SARS-CoV-2, HCoV-NL63, HCoV-OC43 and HCoV-229E as stimulation. Study-level findings and limits: This study had few convalescent patients and no early post-infection samples.

Stated treatment: roughly 10-day PBMC culture with coronavirus spike peptide pools or control peptides (ViraFEST assay). Those CD4+ T cells from the unexposed donor predate the COVID-19 pandemic (2011-2018). Expanded clonotypes were found by TCR sequencing after peptide-pool stimulation (ViraFEST). This CDR3 is built from 13 residues. V was cut by 6 bases and J by 4 bases, with 15 bases left in between. Germline values: CDR1 DFQATT, CDR2 SNEGSKA (reference sequence). The Oncomine TCR Beta short-read assay generated sequence data from the DNA of cultured CD4+ T cells. It was cultured CD4+ T cells from which genomic DNA was extracted. Each CDR3 protein is one row after TCRdb ran MiXCR on the PCR reads. The data hold over 5,000 distinct CDR3 sequences, with roughly 27% observed a single time. In regard to this clonotype: Antigen unknown.

Sequencing was carried out using CD4+ T cells from blood, cultured in vitro. The rearrangement links TRBV20-1 to TRBJ1-1, with D unclear. This TCR derives from a human donor in good health. The CDR3 loop reads CSAPARWGTEAFF. In DNA, the CDR3 is TGCAGTGCCCCCGCCCGCTGGGGCACTGAAGCTTTCTTT.